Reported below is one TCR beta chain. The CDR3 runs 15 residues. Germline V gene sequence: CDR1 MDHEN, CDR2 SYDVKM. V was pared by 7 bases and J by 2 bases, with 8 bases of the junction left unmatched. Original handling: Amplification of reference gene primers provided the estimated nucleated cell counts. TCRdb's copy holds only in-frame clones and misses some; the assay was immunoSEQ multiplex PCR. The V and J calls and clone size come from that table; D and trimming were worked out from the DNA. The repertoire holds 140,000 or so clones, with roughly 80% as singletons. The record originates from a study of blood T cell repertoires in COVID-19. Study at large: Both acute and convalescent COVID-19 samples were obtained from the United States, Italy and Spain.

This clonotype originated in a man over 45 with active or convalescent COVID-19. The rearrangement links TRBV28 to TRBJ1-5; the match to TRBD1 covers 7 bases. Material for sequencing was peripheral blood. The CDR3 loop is CASTIGGTGNQPQHF. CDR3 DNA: TGTGCCAGCACTATTGGAGGGACAGGCAATCAGCCCCAGCATTTT.